The entry below describes one TCR beta chain. The table lists this clone with a few counts. This clone's antigen is unknown. No base quality information exists; no much larger clone differs at one position. Library preparation was by the immunoSEQ multiplex PCR assay. The multiplex PCR relied on a mix of 60 forward primers for TCR Vbeta segments and 13 reverse primers for TCR Jbeta segments. The CDR3 region of rearranged TCR beta genes was amplified from genomic DNA by a multiplex PCR assay. On the Illumina HiSeq System, the amplified TCR beta libraries were sequenced as 87-base-pair reads. Turning to the authors' computational methods: In a later analysis, some 80 million unique TCR beta chains were counted across the roughly 670 repertoires, and roughly 11 million of these chains were shared by at least two donors. Raw reads were error-corrected and collapsed into unique sequences by a nearest-neighbor algorithm in which closely related sequences were merged to remove PCR and sequencing errors. Alignment of CDR3 sequences to IMGT reference sequences was used to assign V, D and J gene segments. For a sequence to be retained, at least a six-nucleotide match to both a V gene segment and a J gene segment was required. Rearrangements were classified as productive when the CDR3 lacked stop codons and remained in frame with V and J, and all other rearrangements were classified as non-productive. Following IMGT convention, CDR3 was defined as the stretch from the second conserved V-encoded cysteine up to the conserved J-encoded phenylalanine. The earlier analysis of about 620 of the donors excluded sequences that lacked an unambiguous match to a single V gene segment. An earlier analysis of 450 to 650 of the donors called V segments functional above 56.7% productive rearrangements and segregating when the between-donor standard deviation exceeded 5%. A statistical classification framework was built for diagnosing cytomegalovirus status from the catalog of TCR beta chain sequences. V and J gene assignment, in a later analysis, came from comparing TCR nucleotide sequences with IMGT/GENE-DB human TR gene sequences. Using the TCRdist pipeline, a later analysis assigned CDR3 sequences along with most-parsimonious VDJ recombination scenarios. In a later analysis, each TCR beta chain was defined by its CDR3 amino acid sequence together with its V-gene family, and reads without a unique V-gene family were excluded. In a later analysis, approximately 640 highly shared, low-generation-probability nucleotide sequences were removed to address suspected cross-contamination and a sequencing artifact. A later analysis calculated a clonal expansion index for each public chain from normalized within-repertoire ranks of inferred template counts. Generation probabilities in a later analysis came from a VDJ recombination model fitted to out-of-frame rearrangements, and those results were checked against IGoR. Hypergeometric tests were used in a later analysis to score TCR-TCR, TCR-HLA and TCR-CMV co-occurrence, with a repertoire-size bias correction applied to the TCR pairs. To estimate false discovery rates, a later analysis permuted the HLA or CMV assignments 20 times. In a later analysis, co-occurring TCRs were grouped using DBSCAN, with TCRdist sequence similarity added in when clustering inside HLA-allele-positive subsets. For co-occurrence clustering, repertoires with fewer than 30,000 or more than 120,000 public chains were excluded, along with five repertoires with anomalous nucleotide sharing. TCRdb re-hosts the immuneACCESS table, in-frame sequences only. Its copies lack some clones; in the studies checked, an unresolved V gene accounts for under half of them, and the cause for the rest is not known. The V and J calls and clone size are taken from that table; D and trimming were inferred from the DNA. Recorded for this sample are 130,000 or so clones; more than 8% of them occurred a single time. The ten largest account for under 7% of the sample.

The data were taken from a study of cytomegalovirus exposure and HLA in healthy donors (dated by TCRdb to about 2017). A note on the overall study: An earlier analysis of a few hundred of the donors reported roughly 300 Gb of sequence data and 117 million unique TCR beta sequences obtained from about 179 million T cells. An early release that covered some 640 HLA-typed donors contained around 300 gigabases of sequencing data and roughly 84 million unique TCR sequences. A handful of DR-DQ haplotypes were handled as single units for association and clustering because linkage in the cohort was strong. To study patterns of TCR occurrence, a later analysis re-analyzed previously published TCR beta repertoires from 500 to 850 donors and added high-resolution HLA genotyping. The study aimed to test whether cataloging public T cell receptors could reveal signatures of past pathogen exposure. The study combined high-throughput TCR immunosequencing, statistical association of individual TCRs with disease status, and machine learning to predict cytomegalovirus infection status. The later analysis used no new phenotypic data to find candidate immune exposures, relying instead on TCR beta sequences and their occurrence across donors. Across around 400 genotyped donors of the cohort, an average of roughly 250,000 unique TCR beta nucleotide sequences per donor were sequenced, and 15% to 20% of those sequences were non-productive. The number of typed donors differed by locus: about 620-630 for A, B, C, DRB1 and DQB1; approximately 520 for DQA1; 606 for DPA1; and around 470 for DPB1. The study used immunosequencing to profile the T cell repertoires of 600 to 850 subjects and linked those repertoires to cytomegalovirus serostatus. HLA typing covered class I and class II loci at four-digit resolution. In addition to the first cohort of 500 to 850 subjects, a separate validation cohort of 120 different subjects was used. Every discovery cohort repertoire had been produced on one sequencing platform. An earlier analysis of around 580 of the donors used high-throughput TCR beta sequencing to judge whether each TCR beta V gene segment behaved as functional or pseudogenic. A later genetic analysis took genome-wide SNP genotypes for about 65% of the 666 donors and used that subset as a discovery cohort. The genetic ancestry cluster associated with self-reported Caucasian donors included about 81% of the 350 to 500 genotyped donors. Donor age, sex, ethnicity and CMV serostatus were collected together with the repertoire data. The investigation overall reported the following: A later analysis found that TCR association rates varied across HLA loci, with DRB1 alleles showing the most associated TCRs and HLA-C alleles the fewest. Broadly in line with IMGT annotations, most TCR beta V segments showed up in productive rearrangements about 87% or about 30% of the time in an earlier analysis of under 700 of the donors. The authors suggested that the approach could potentially be generalized to other disease states and immunological phenotypes. While some public TCRs were present in many individuals, most TCR sequences turned up only very rarely across donors. When HLA alleles, especially DR and DQ, strongly co-occurred, TCR associations were difficult to assign to individual alleles. The cohort was sequenced for TCR beta chains only, and without alpha or paired-chain data the features that could be detected were limited. In both the original and validation cohorts, the classifier was reported to diagnose cytomegalovirus status with high specificity and sensitivity. A later analysis associated some 17,000 TCR beta sequences with specific HLA alleles at a false discovery rate of 0.05. In a later analysis, HLA-associated TCR beta chains showed more clonal expansion and lower generation probabilities than non-associated chains that were equally common. Some IMGT-functional V segments, including TRBV6-2 and TRBV6-3, could not be told apart with the 87-base-pair reads, so those segments were excluded. Compared with the approximately 670-donor mean, donors in an Asian-associated ancestry cluster had fewer N-insertions in productive TCRs, according to a later genetic analysis. Because HLA typing was missing for some donors at each locus, association tests included only the typed subset. Immune exposure information for the cohort was limited to CMV serostatus. A further reported finding was that TCR beta sequences accurately predicted the HLA-A and HLA-B alleles for most subjects in the first cohort. About 17 rarely observed V segments, including chromosome 9 orphons, were excluded from the earlier analysis of some 590 of the donors because counts were too low. A few of the identified cytomegalovirus-associated TCR beta chains were confirmed in vitro to be specific for cytomegalovirus antigens. Most CMV-associated TCR beta chains appeared to be HLA-restricted in a later analysis, and the HLA associations seemed to be driven largely by CMV exposure. Correlated functional status among segregating V segments might be attributable to linkage disequilibrium, but an unknown experimental factor could not be ruled out. A total of fewer than 200 TCR beta chains were listed by the study as associated with cytomegalovirus. According to a later analysis, parvovirus B19, influenza, CMV and Epstein-Barr virus appeared linked to several top co-occurrence clusters. A later genetic analysis associated a missense DCLRE1C variant with V-gene and J-gene trimming of TCR beta chains, and an independent cohort replicated the association. A group of highly shared sequence variants was considered likely to be a technical artifact of the sequencing pipeline. Presence/absence analyses assumed roughly uniform sequencing depth across donors, an assumption that may not hold.

Trimming leaves V shorter by 5 bases and J shorter by 0 bases, with the junction holding 13 bases beyond the gene matches. As encoded in the germline V gene (reference sequence), CDR1 is LNHDA while CDR2 is SQIVND. The CDR3 numbers 18 residues from cysteine through phenylalanine. The CDR3 DNA has 54 bases and is translated from base 1. The cohort consisted of 666 healthy bone marrow donors. Cohort members were all nominally healthy when sampled, although unrecorded immune exposures were likely present. The donor was CMV seronegative and was included in the group of a few hundred seronegative cohort members. A peripheral blood sample was collected from each donor, and TCR beta sequencing was performed on peripheral blood mononuclear cells. The Qiagen DNeasy Blood Extraction Kit was used to extract genomic DNA from the blood cell samples.

The sequence was obtained from a man aged 40-49 years in good health and CMV-seronegative. Sequencing input: PBMCs. This sequence uses TRBV19 and TRBJ1-5; 7 bases in the junction line up with TRBD1. Read as DNA, the sequence is TGTGCCAGTAGTGCAACCTACGGGACAGCTTATAGCAATCAGCCCCAGCATTTT. It translates as CASSATYGTAYSNQPQHF.